Listed here are 10 T cell receptor beta chains from one sample, sequenced in a study of T cell clones after liver transplantation (dated by TCRdb to between 2019 and 2020). Libraries were built with the immunoSEQ multiplex PCR assay. TCRdb took over this immuneACCESS table, retaining in-frame rearrangements with V and J assigned. Such tables are incomplete; in checked studies, under half of the missing clones stem from an unresolved V gene, and the remainder is unexplained. Here the sample has roughly 20,000 clones; 80% to 90% occur a single time. The leading ten clones occupy 10% to 15% of the sample. Reading the label with the study, this specimen's time point is: pre-transplant. Sequenced material: CD8+ T cells from blood, taken before liver transplant. These receptors all come from a human donor who received a liver transplant.

The chain combines TRBV19 with TRBJ1-4; D is uncertain. V gave up 3 bases and J gave up 0 bases, with 5 bases separating them. Germline V gives CDR1 LNHDA, CDR2 SQIVND (reference sequence). This CDR3 region has 14 residues. CDR3: CASSIFATNEKLFF. The CDR3, as DNA: TGTGCCAGTAGTATTTTTGCAACTAATGAAAAACTGTTTTTT.

The chain has TRBV4-3 and TRBJ2-2; D is unclear. Germline-derived CDR1 and CDR2 are LGHNA and YSLEER. This CDR3 has 13 amino acids. V was trimmed by 6 bases and J by 4 bases, leaving 9 bases between them. CDR3 sequence: CASRAPSTGELFF. CDR3 nucleotide sequence: TGCGCCAGCAGGGCCCCAAGCACCGGGGAGCTGTTTTTT.

The chain recombines TRBV9 with TRBJ1-1, with D possibly TRBD1 on 5 matching bases. Trimming pared 0 bases from V and 7 bases from J, leaving 10 bases between. There are 13 residues in the CDR3. The germline V gene encodes CDR1 SGDLS and CDR2 YYNGEE. This CDR3 is CASSVGGSSEAFF. Here the CDR3 DNA reads TGTGCCAGCAGCGTAGGGGGGTCAAGTGAAGCTTTCTTT.

The genes are TRBV16 and TRBJ1-3; D might be TRBD1 (6 bases). V was shortened by 2 bases and J by 6 bases, with 20 bases between the two germline ends. The length of the CDR3 is 17 residues. Germline values: CDR1 KGHSY, CDR2 FQNENV. CDR3 DNA: TGTGCCAGCAGCCAAACCGGGACACCGGGACCCGAAAACACCATATATTTT. Its protein product is CASSQTGTPGPENTIYF. Supplemented by reference TRBV16 and TRBJ1-3, the full variable domain reads GEEVAQTPKHLVRGEGQKAKLYCAPIKGHSYVFWYQQVLKNEFKFLISFQNENVFDETGMPKERFSAKCLPNSPCSLEIQATKLEDSAVYFCASSQTGTPGPENTIYFGEGSWLTVV.

The chain employs TRBV29-1 and TRBJ1-1; D gene uncertain. Germline CDR1 reads SQVTM; CDR2 reads ANQGSEA. The V end lost 6 bases, the J end lost 0 bases, and 8 bases lay between the germline ends. The CDR3 sequence is 12 residues long. CDR3 loop: CSVPDMNTEAFF. The CDR3 coding sequence is TGCAGCGTCCCGGATATGAACACTGAAGCTTTCTTT.

CDR3 coding DNA: TGTGCCAGTAGACAGGGGAACACCGGGGAGCTGTTTTTT. Protein: CASRQGNTGELFF. The chain links TRBV19 to TRBJ2-2; D perhaps matches TRBD1 (6 bases). Per germline, CDR1 LNHDA and CDR2 SQIVND (reference sequence). V was trimmed by 6 bases and J by 1 base, leaving 6 bases between them. CDR3 size: 13 residues. Drawing the rest from reference TRBV19 and TRBJ2-2, the complete variable domain is DGGITQSPKYLFRKEGQNVTLSCEQNLNHDAMYWYRQDPGQGLRLIYYSQIVNDFQKGDIAEGYSVSREKKESFPLTVTSAQKNPTAFYLCASRQGNTGELFFGEGSRLTVL.

The gene calls are TRBV4-1 and TRBJ1-1, with a weak D call TRBD1 (5 bases). Germline V gives CDR1 MGHRA, CDR2 YSYEKL. CDR3 length equals 15 residues. The V end lost 1 base, the J end lost 4 bases, and 13 bases lay between the germline ends. CDR3 protein: CASSQAGQIGTEAFF. CDR3 nucleotides: TGCGCCAGCAGCCAAGCCGGACAAATAGGCACTGAAGCTTTCTTT.

The chain has TRBV11-2 and TRBJ2-3; 9 bases agree with TRBD2. The CDR3 spans 18 residues. The V and J ends lost 5 bases and 5 bases, in that order; junction bases with no gene match: 17. Germline V lookup: CDR1 SGHAT, CDR2 FQNNGV. The CDR3 DNA is TGTGCCAGCAGCCATAACGACGGCGGGAGGGCCAGTGGAGATACGCAGTATTTT. This sequence encodes CASSHNDGGRASGDTQYF.

The DNA for the CDR3 is TGTGCCAGCAGTTTGGGGGACATACCCTACGAGCAGTACTTC. It is translated as CASSLGDIPYEQYF. The chain joins TRBV28 to TRBJ2-7, with D possibly TRBD1 on 6 matching bases. The germline CDR1 and CDR2 sequences are MDHEN and SYDVKM. The CDR3 loop spans 14 amino acids. Between the trimmed V and J ends, which lost 3 bases and 2 bases, there was a span of 11 bases. The whole variable domain, remainder taken from reference TRBV28 and TRBJ2-7, is DVKVTQSSRYLVKRTGEKVFLECVQDMDHENMFWYRQDPGLGLRLIYFSYDVKMKEKGDIPEGYSVSREKKERFSLILESASTNQTSMYLCASSLGDIPYEQYFGPGTRLTVT.

V is TRBV7-2 and J is TRBJ1-5, with D possibly TRBD1 on 6 matching bases. This CDR3 is 15 amino acids long. V shed 1 base and J shed 1 base, with 8 bases lying between them. Germline CDR1 reads SGHTA; CDR2 reads FQGNSA. Here the CDR3 DNA reads TGTGCCAGCAGCTTAGGGACAGCCAGCAATCAGCCCCAGCATTTT. It yields the protein CASSLGTASNQPQHF.